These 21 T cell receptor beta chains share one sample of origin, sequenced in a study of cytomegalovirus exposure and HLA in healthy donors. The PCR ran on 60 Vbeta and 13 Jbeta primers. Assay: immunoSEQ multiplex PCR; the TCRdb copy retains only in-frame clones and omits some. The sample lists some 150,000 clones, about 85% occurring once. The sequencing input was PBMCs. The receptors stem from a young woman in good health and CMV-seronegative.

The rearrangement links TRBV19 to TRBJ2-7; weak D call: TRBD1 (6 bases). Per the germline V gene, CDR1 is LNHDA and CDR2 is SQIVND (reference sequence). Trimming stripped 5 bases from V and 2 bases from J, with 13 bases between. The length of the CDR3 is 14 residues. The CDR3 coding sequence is TGTGCCAGTAGTGATGGGGACAATCCCTACGAGCAGTACTTC. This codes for CASSDGDNPYEQYF. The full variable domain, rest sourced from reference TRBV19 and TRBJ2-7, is DGGITQSPKYLFRKEGQNVTLSCEQNLNHDAMYWYRQDPGQGLRLIYYSQIVNDFQKGDIAEGYSVSREKKESFPLTVTSAQKNPTAFYLCASSDGDNPYEQYFGPGTRLTVT.

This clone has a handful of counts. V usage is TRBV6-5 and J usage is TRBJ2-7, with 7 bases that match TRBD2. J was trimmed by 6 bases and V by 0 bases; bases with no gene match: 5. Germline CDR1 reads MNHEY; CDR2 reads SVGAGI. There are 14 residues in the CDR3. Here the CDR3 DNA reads TGTGCCAGCAGTTACTCTCAGGGAGGGCCCGAGCAGTACTTC. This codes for CASSYSQGGPEQYF.

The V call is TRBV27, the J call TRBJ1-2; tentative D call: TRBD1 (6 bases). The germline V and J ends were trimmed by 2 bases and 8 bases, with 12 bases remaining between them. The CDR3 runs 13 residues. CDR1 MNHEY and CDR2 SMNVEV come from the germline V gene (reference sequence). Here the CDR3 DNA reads TGTGCCAGCAGTTTACAGGCAGGGGAAGGCTACACCTTC. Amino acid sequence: CASSLQAGEGYTF.

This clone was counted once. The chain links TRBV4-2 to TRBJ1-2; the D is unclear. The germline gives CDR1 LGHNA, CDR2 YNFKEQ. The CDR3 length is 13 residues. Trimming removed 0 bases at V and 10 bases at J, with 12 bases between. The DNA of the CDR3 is TGTGCCAGCAGCCAAGATCCCGGGTTTGCCTACACCTTC. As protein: CASSQDPGFAYTF.

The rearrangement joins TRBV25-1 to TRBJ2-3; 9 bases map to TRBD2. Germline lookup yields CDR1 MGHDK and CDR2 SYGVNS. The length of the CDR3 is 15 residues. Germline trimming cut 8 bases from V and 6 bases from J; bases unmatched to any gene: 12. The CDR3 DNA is TGTGCCAGCCCGATCGGACTAGCGATCAATGATACGCAGTATTTT. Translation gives CASPIGLAINDTQYF.

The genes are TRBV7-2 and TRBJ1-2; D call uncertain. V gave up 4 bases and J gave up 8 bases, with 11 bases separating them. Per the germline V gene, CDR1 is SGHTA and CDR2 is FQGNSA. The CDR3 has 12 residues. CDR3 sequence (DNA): TGTGCCAGCAGCTCTCCGGGGAGCGGCTACACCTTC. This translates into CASSSPGSGYTF.

CDR3: CASSLGTASNQPQHF. CDR3 DNA sequence: TGTGCCAGCAGCTTAGGGACAGCTAGCAATCAGCCCCAGCATTTT. The chain combines TRBV7-9 with TRBJ1-5; a weak D match, TRBD1 (6 bases). This CDR3 contains 15 residues. V shed 1 base and J shed 0 bases, with 7 bases lying between them. CDR1 and CDR2 (germline): SEHNR, FQNEAQ (reference sequence).

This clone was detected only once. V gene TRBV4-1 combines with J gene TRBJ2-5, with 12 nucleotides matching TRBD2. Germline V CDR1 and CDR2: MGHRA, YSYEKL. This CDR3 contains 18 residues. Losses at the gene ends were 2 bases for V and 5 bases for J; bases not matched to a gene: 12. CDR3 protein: CASSQRRASGGARETQYF. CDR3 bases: TGCGCCAGCAGCCAACGCCGGGCTAGCGGGGGGGCCCGGGAGACCCAGTACTTC.

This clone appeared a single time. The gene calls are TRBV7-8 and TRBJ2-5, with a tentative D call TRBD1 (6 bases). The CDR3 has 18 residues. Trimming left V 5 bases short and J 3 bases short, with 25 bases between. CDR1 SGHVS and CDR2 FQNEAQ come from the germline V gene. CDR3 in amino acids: CASSRGSGAQRPKETQYF. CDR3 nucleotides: TGTGCCAGCAGCAGGGGTTCAGGGGCGCAGAGACCGAAAGAGACCCAGTACTTC.

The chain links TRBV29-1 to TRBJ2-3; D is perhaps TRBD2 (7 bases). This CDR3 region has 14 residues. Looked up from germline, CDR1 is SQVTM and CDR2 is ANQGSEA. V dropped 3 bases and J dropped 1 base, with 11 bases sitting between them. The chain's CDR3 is CSVEGGRGTDTQYF. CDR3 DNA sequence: TGCAGCGTTGAGGGGGGGCGAGGCACAGATACGCAGTATTTT.

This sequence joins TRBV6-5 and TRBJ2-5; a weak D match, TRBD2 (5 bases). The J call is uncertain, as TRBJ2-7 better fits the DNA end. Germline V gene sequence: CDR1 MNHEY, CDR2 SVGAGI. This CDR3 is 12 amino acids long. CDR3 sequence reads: CASSGLDYEQYF. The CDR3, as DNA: TGTGCCAGCAGTGGACTGGACTACGAGCAGTACTTC.

The CDR3 DNA sequence: TGTGCCAGCACTTTCGGGGAGAACACCATATATTTT. This translates into CASTFGENTIYF. The rearrangement joins TRBV11-2 to TRBJ1-3; D ambiguous. Germline values: CDR1 SGHAT, CDR2 FQNNGV. The CDR3 is 12 residues long. V was trimmed by 7 bases and J by 7 bases, leaving 11 bases between them.

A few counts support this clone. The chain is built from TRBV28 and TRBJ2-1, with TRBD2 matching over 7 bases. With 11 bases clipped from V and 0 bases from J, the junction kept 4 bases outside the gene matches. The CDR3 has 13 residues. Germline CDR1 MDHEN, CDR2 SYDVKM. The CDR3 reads CAHRGSSYNEQFF. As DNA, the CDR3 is TGTGCCCACCGCGGGAGCTCCTACAATGAGCAGTTCTTC.

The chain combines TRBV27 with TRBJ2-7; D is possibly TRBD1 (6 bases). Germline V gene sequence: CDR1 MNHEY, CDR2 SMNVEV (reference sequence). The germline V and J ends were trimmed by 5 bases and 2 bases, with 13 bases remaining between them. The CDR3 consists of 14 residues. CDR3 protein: CASSPTGSPYEQYF. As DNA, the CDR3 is TGTGCCAGCAGTCCTACAGGGTCACCCTACGAGCAGTACTTC.

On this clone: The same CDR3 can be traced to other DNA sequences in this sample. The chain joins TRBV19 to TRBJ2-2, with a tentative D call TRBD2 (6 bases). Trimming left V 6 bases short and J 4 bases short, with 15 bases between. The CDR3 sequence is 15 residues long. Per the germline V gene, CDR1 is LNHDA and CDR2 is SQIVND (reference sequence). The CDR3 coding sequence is TGTGCCAGTAGCACGGGACTCCCAGTCACCGGGGAGCTGTTTTTT. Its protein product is CASSTGLPVTGELFF.

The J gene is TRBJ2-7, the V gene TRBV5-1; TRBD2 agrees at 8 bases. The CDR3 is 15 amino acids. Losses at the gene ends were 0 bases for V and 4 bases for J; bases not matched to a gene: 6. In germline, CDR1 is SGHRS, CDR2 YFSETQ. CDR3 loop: CASSLVLAGLYEQYF. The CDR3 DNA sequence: TGCGCCAGCAGCTTGGTGTTAGCGGGATTATACGAGCAGTACTTC.

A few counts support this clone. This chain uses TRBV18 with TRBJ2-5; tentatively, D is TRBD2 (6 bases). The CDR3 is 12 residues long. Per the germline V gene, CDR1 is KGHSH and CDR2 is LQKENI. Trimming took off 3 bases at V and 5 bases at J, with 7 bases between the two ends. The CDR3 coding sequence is TGTGCCAGCTCACCGGAGGGGGAGACCCAGTACTTC. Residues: CASSPEGETQYF.

CDR3: CASSGTPGLAGGLTYEQYF. CDR3 nucleotides: TGTGCCAGCAGTGGAACCCCGGGGCTAGCGGGAGGGCTCACCTACGAGCAGTACTTC. V usage is TRBV6-1 and J usage is TRBJ2-5; 12 bases map to TRBD2. Judging by the DNA end, TRBJ2-7 fits better; the J call may be wrong. The germline CDR1 and CDR2 sequences are MNHNS and SASEGT. This CDR3 comprises 19 residues.

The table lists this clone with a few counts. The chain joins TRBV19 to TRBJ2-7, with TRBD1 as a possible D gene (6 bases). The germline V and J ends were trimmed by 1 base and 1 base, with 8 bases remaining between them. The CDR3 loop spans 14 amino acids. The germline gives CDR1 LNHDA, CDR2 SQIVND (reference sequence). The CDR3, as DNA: TGTGCCAGTAGTATAGCAACAGGGTCCTACGAGCAGTACTTC. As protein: CASSIATGSYEQYF.

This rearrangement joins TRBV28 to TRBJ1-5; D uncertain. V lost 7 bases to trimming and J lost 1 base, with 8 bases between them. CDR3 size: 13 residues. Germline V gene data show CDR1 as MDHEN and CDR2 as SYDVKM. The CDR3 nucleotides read TGTGCCAGCAACCGCCAGAGCAATCAGCCCCAGCATTTT. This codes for CASNRQSNQPQHF. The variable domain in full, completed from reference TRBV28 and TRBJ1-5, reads DVKVTQSSRYLVKRTGEKVFLECVQDMDHENMFWYRQDPGLGLRLIYFSYDVKMKEKGDIPEGYSVSREKKERFSLILESASTNQTSMYLCASNRQSNQPQHFGDGTRLSIL.

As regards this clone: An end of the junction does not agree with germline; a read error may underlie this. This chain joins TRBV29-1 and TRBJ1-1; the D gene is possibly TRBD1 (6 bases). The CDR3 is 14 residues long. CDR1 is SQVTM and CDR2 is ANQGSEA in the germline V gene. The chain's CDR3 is CSAEMGQGWTEAFF. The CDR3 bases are TGCAGCGCTGAAATGGGGCAGGGGTGGACTGAAGCTTTCTTT.